The 19 T cell receptor beta chains listed next were all sequenced from one sample in a study of T cell repertoires in cytomegalovirus infection. No antigens are known for them. MiXCR, applied by TCRdb to the reads, yields one record per CDR3 protein. The repertoire holds fewer than 850,000 distinct CDR3 sequences, about 29% seen once, with less than 15% in the top ten. Sequenced material: cultured CD8+ T cells from PBMCs, taken from culture after CMV antigen stimulation. These receptor sequences come from a human donor in good health (CMV status not recorded). Some clones in this sample may be carry-over from other donors' samples.

V gene TRBV2 combines with J gene TRBJ2-2; tentatively, D is TRBD2 (5 bases). This CDR3 contains 14 residues. In germline, CDR1 is SNHLY, CDR2 FYNNEI. V was trimmed by 6 bases and J by 4 bases, leaving 12 bases between them. CDR3 sequence reads: CASSLRGLTGELFF. CDR3 bases: TGTGCCAGCAGCCTACGAGGACTCACCGGGGAGCTGTTTTTT.

The chain couples TRBV6-5 to TRBJ1-4; D uncertain. The CDR3 has 15 amino acids. CDR1 is MNHEY and CDR2 is SVGAGI in the germline V gene. Deletions cut 0 bases from V and 6 bases from J, with 11 bases between. The CDR3 DNA sequence: TGTGCCAGCAGTTACTCAGGGAGGGATGATGAAAAACTGTTTTTT. Residues: CASSYSGRDDEKLFF.

The chain links TRBV20-1 to TRBJ2-7; TRBD2 aligns across 10 bases. V dropped 2 bases and J dropped 5; count of bases not matched to a gene: 3. From germline, CDR1 is DFQATT and CDR2 SNEGSKA (reference sequence). The CDR3 loop spans 13 amino acids. The CDR3 nucleotides read TGCAGTGCTAGACTAGCGGGGGTCGACGAGCAGTACTTC. It encodes CSARLAGVDEQYF.

This clonotype occurred many times. This chain joins TRBV7-6 and TRBJ2-7; D not certain. The V gene lost 1 base and the J gene lost 2 bases, with 6 bases spanning the gap. The V gene's germline CDR1 is SGHVS and CDR2 FNYEAQ. There are 13 residues in the CDR3. In DNA form, the CDR3 reads TGTGCCAGCAGCTTAGAGTCGACCTACGAGCAGTACTTC. It codes for CASSLESTYEQYF.

V gene TRBV7-3 combines with J gene TRBJ2-3; a possible D gene is TRBD2 (6 bases). The germline V gene encodes CDR1 SGHTA and CDR2 FQGTGA. V was cut by 1 base and J by 2 bases, with 13 bases left in between. The CDR3 has 16 residues. The CDR3 reads CASSLNPGLLTDTQYF. CDR3 DNA: TGTGCCAGCAGCTTAAACCCTGGACTACTCACAGATACGCAGTATTTT. The full variable domain, in which reference TRBV7-3 and TRBJ2-3 provide the parts outside the CDR3, is GAGVSQTPSNKVTEKGKYVELRCDPISGHTALYWYRQSLGQGPEFLIYFQGTGAADDSGLPNDRFFAVRPEGSVSTLKIQRTERGDSAVYLCASSLNPGLLTDTQYFGPGTRLTVL.

This clonotype was found many times. This chain joins TRBV7-9 and TRBJ1-5; TRBD1 might be the D (6 bases). The germline V gene has CDR1 SEHNR and CDR2 FQNEAQ (reference sequence). The CDR3 contains 15 residues. V was clipped by 1 base and J by 5 bases, with 12 bases between them. CDR3 protein: CASSLGPGVDQPQHF. DNA of the CDR3: TGTGCCAGCAGCTTAGGGCCAGGGGTCGATCAGCCCCAGCATTTT.

The CDR3 is CASSEIRERHTIYF. DNA of the CDR3: TGTGCCAGCAGCGAAATCAGGGAAAGGCACACCATATATTTT. The V call is TRBV7-9, the J call TRBJ1-3, with D possibly being TRBD1 (5 bases). Germline V gives CDR1 SEHNR, CDR2 FQNEAQ (reference sequence). The CDR3 contains 14 residues. Trimming left V 5 bases short and J 8 bases short, with 16 bases between.

The rearrangement joins TRBV18 to TRBJ1-3; D is unclear. In germline, CDR1 is KGHSH, CDR2 LQKENI. V was trimmed by 0 bases and J by 8 bases, leaving 11 bases between them. The CDR3 runs to 14 residues. The CDR3 DNA is TGTGCCAGCTCACCACCGGGCCAGATTGACACCATATATTTT. Its translation: CASSPPGQIDTIYF.

This clonotype was recorded at least ten times. The chain combines TRBV7-2 with TRBJ2-7; D unresolved. The CDR3 is made up of 15 amino acids. CDR1 and CDR2 from the germline V gene are SGHTA and FQGNSA. V lost 1 base and J lost 3, with 13 bases in between. Written as DNA, the CDR3 is TGTGCCAGCAGCTTAGTAGGGCCCGAGCTCTACGAGCAGTACTTC. It yields the protein CASSLVGPELYEQYF.

Only one count was recorded for this clonotype. The chain couples TRBV4-2 to TRBJ2-1, with D hard to call. Germline-derived CDR1 and CDR2 are LGHNA and YNFKEQ. V was trimmed by 0 bases and J by 5 bases, leaving 11 bases between them. The CDR3 contains 15 residues. Written as DNA, the CDR3 is TGTGCCAGCAGCCAAGATTGGGGATTGAACAATGAGCAGTTCTTC. This sequence encodes CASSQDWGLNNEQFF.

This clonotype has ten or more counts. The chain has TRBV7-2 and TRBJ2-5, with D tentatively TRBD2 (6 bases). Trimming left V 1 base short and J 4 bases short, with 10 bases between. Germline lookup yields CDR1 SGHTA and CDR2 FQGNSA. This CDR3 spans 14 amino acids. The chain's CDR3 is CASSLGGDTETQYF. CDR3 DNA: TGTGCCAGCAGCTTAGGGGGGGATACAGAGACCCAGTACTTC.

This clonotype was detected ten times or more. The rearrangement uses TRBV7-2 and TRBJ2-1; TRBD2 agrees at 11 bases. The CDR3 extends over 17 amino acids. The V segment lost 2 bases and the J segment 3 bases; nucleotides outside the gene matches: 6. Germline CDR1 reads SGHTA; CDR2 reads FQGNSA. DNA of the CDR3: TGTGCCAGCAGCTTACACCTCCTAGCGGGGGGCTACAATGAGCAGTTCTTC. Translating it yields CASSLHLLAGGYNEQFF.

This clonotype was recorded a few times. The chain combines TRBV12-3 or TRBV12-4 with TRBJ1-2, with D tentatively TRBD1 (5 bases). This CDR3 is built from 16 residues. V lost 0 bases and J 5 bases, leaving 16 bases between the germline ends. CDR3 coding DNA: TGTGCCAGCAGTTTAGCCTCGCAGGGAACCCAATATGGCTACACCTTC. It is translated as CASSLASQGTQYGYTF.

This rearrangement joins TRBV7-2 to TRBJ2-5; 11 bases agree with TRBD2. Trimming took 3 bases from V and 1 from J; bases not matched to a gene: 4. The CDR3 has 16 amino acids. CDR1 is SGHTA and CDR2 is FQGNSA in the germline V gene. CDR3 DNA: TGTGCCAGCAGCTTTACTAGCGGGGGCCGCCAAGAGACCCAGTACTTC. Translation gives CASSFTSGGRQETQYF. The complete variable domain, with remaining parts taken from reference TRBV7-2 and TRBJ2-5, reads GAGVSQSPSNKVTEKGKDVELRCDPISGHTALYWYRQSLGQGLEFLIYFQGNSAPDKSGLPSDRFSAERTGGSVSTLTIQRTQQEDSAVYLCASSFTSGGRQETQYFGPGTRLLVL.

This clonotype has more than one count but fewer than ten. This chain links TRBV24-1 with TRBJ2-2; D is tentatively TRBD1 or TRBD2 (5 bases each). Germline assignment: CDR1 KGHDR and CDR2 SFDVKD. The CDR3 has 13 residues. V was shortened by 5 bases and J by 4 bases, with 7 bases between the two germline ends. The CDR3 DNA is TGTGCCACCAGTGGGGACGGCACCGGGGAGCTGTTTTTT. The encoded protein is CATSGDGTGELFF.

The chain couples TRBV12-3 or TRBV12-4 to TRBJ2-5, with no clear D. The CDR3 consists of 14 residues. The V end lost 1 base, the J end lost 5 bases, and 11 bases lay between the germline ends. CDR3 DNA sequence: TGTGCCAGCAGTTTAGAGGGTGGCTACGAGACCCAGTACTTC. It encodes CASSLEGGYETQYF.

This clonotype occurred many times. The chain links TRBV7-8 to TRBJ2-5, with D uncertain. V was pared by 1 base and J by 3 bases, with 15 bases between. This CDR3 has 16 residues. Germline V gene data show CDR1 as SGHVS and CDR2 as FQNEAQ. This chain's CDR3 is CASSLVAGPEKETQYF. The DNA for the CDR3 is TGTGCCAGCAGCTTAGTGGCAGGACCAGAAAAAGAGACCCAGTACTTC.

This clonotype has just a few counts. V and J are TRBV7-9 and TRBJ2-1; possible D gene TRBD2, 6 bases. Germline CDR1 reads SEHNR; CDR2 reads FQNEAQ (reference sequence). Between the trimmed V and J ends, which lost 1 base and 9 bases, there was a span of 7 bases. The CDR3 sequence is 12 residues long. The CDR3 DNA is TGTGCCAGCAGCTTAGTGCGGGGTGAGCAGTTCTTC. It specifies CASSLVRGEQFF. The variable domain in full, with the rest retrieved from reference TRBV7-9 and TRBJ2-1, is DTGVSQNPRHKITKRGQNVTFRCDPISEHNRLYWYRQTLGQGPEFLTYFQNEAQLEKSRLLSDRFSAERPKGSFSTLEIQRTEQGDSAMYLCASSLVRGEQFFGPGTRLTVL.

The chain has TRBV7-2 and TRBJ2-7; tentatively, D is TRBD2 (7 bases). Deletions cut 1 base from V and 4 bases from J, with 14 bases between. This CDR3 is built from 15 residues. Germline-derived CDR1 and CDR2 are SGHTA and FQGNSA. In DNA form, the CDR3 reads TGTGCCAGCAGCTTAGTAGGGGGGGGTGGTTACGAGCAGTACGTC. Translating gives CASSLVGGGGYEQYV.